The present T cell receptor beta chain was sequenced within a study of blood T cells in healthy people across ages. Many counts were recorded for this clonotype. Its antigen is still unknown. This CDR3 is 12 amino acids long. The V gene lost 7 bases and the J gene lost 6 bases, with 11 bases spanning the gap. Germline CDR1 and CDR2: SGHRS and YFSETQ. Then a second PCR, running about 7 to 11 cycles, was carried out with a sample-barcoded 5' primer and a J-beta primer mix. MiXCR, applied by TCRdb to the 5' RACE reads, yields one record per CDR3 protein. The table records hundreds of thousands of distinct CDR3 sequences, around 31% of them present only once. Whole-study findings and limits: When set beside aged donors, long-lived donors presented more naive CD4+ cells and higher diversity. It was not known whether donors were CMV positive (a possible confounder of expanded clonotype changes).

This sequence was found in a woman of 80 years or more in good health. Sequencing was carried out using blood. This rearrangement joins TRBV5-1 to TRBJ2-1; perhaps D is TRBD1 or TRBD2 (5 bases each). The CDR3 DNA sequence: TGCGCCAGCGCCCGGGGCGCCAATGAGCAGTTCTTC. Protein sequence: CASARGANEQFF.